This TCR beta chain is from a study of CD8+ T cells in alopecia areata. Overall study: Tofacitinib was taken orally by treated patients, and the dose was 5 to 10 mg twice daily.

Sequencing used cDNA as its template, made by extracting RNA and reverse transcribing it. Clones were read by immunoSEQ multiplex PCR, and TCRdb kept only the in-frame ones, dropping some. The table includes roughly 75,000 clones, approximately 58% detected once. Patients with alopecia areata provided lesional scalp punch biopsies as well as peripheral blood. This clone has only a few counts. The antigen is undetermined. V lost 0 bases and J lost 6, with 6 bases in between. Germline CDR1 is GTSNPN and CDR2 is SVGIG (reference sequence). This CDR3 region has 12 residues. General study findings and limits: Sharing of TCRs across patients appeared less clear than in mice, possibly for HLA-related reasons.

J is TRBJ2-1 and V is TRBV30; D ambiguous. Here the sequenced sample was CD8+ T cells sorted from blood, taken at week 0. The sequence came from a human donor with alopecia areata. The CDR3 reads CAWSVGSNEQFF. As DNA, the CDR3 is TGTGCCTGGAGTGTAGGGTCCAATGAGCAGTTCTTC. The variable domain in full, completed from reference TRBV30 and TRBJ2-1, reads SQTIHQWPATLVQPVGSPLSLECTVEGTSNPNLYWYRQAAGRGLQLLFYSVGIGQISSEVPQNLSASRPQDRQFILSSKKLLLSDSGFYLCAWSVGSNEQFFGPGTRLTVL.